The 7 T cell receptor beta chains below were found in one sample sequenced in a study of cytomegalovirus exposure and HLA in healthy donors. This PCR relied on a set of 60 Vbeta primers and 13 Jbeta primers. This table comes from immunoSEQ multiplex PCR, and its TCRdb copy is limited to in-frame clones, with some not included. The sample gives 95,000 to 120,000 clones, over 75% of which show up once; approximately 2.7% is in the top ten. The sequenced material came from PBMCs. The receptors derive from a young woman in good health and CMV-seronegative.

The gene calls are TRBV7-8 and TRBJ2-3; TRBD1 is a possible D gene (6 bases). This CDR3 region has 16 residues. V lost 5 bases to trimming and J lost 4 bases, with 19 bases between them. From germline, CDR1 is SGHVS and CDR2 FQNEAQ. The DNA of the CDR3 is TGTGCCAGCAGCAGAACCGACAGGAACTACGCAGATACGCAGTATTTT. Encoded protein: CASSRTDRNYADTQYF.

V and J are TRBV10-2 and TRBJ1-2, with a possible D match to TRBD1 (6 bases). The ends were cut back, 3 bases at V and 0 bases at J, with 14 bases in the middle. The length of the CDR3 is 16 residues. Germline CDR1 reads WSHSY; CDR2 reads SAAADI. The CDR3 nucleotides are TGCGCCAGCAGTGACAGGGGCCCCGCCCCTAACTATGGCTACACCTTC. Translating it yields CASSDRGPAPNYGYTF.

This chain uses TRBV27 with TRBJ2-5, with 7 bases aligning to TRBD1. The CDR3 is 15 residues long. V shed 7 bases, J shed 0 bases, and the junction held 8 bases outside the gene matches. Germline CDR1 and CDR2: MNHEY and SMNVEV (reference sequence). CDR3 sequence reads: CASKTGEWYQETQYF. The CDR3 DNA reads TGTGCCAGCAAAACAGGGGAATGGTACCAAGAGACCCAGTACTTC.

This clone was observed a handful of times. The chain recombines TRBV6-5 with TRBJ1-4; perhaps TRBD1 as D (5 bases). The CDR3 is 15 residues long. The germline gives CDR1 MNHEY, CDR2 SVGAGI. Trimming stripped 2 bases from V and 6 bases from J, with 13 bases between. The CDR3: CASSYQGALDEKLFF. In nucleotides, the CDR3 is TGTGCCAGCAGTTACCAAGGGGCGCTCGATGAAAAACTGTTTTTT.

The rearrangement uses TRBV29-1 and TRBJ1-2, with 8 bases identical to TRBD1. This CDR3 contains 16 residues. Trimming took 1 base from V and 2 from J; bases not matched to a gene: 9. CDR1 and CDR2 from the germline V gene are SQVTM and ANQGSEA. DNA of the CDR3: TGCAGCGTTGAAGTTCGGAGAACAGGGGGAAACTATGGCTACACCTTC. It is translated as CSVEVRRTGGNYGYTF.

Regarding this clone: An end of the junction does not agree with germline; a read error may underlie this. CDR3 bases: TGTGCCAGCAGCTTAGATCTCCTTAGCAGGGAGGCTGAAGCTTCCTTT. Residues: CASSLDLLSREAEASF. V usage is TRBV11-3 and J usage is TRBJ1-1, with D possibly TRBD1 on 5 matching bases. CDR3 length: 16 residues. Germline V gene sequence: CDR1 SGHNT, CDR2 YENEEA.

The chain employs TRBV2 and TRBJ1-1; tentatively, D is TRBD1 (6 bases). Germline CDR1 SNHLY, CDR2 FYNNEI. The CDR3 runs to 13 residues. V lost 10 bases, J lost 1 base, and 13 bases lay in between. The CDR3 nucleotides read TGTGCCATCCTACAGGGTCGGAACACTGAAGCTTTCTTT. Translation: CAILQGRNTEAFF.